This entry describes one TCR beta chain. The data belong to a study of T cell changes during pregnancy in multiple sclerosis. Using immunoSEQ multiplex PCR, the repertoire was profiled, and TCRdb retains in-frame clones only, with some absent. The top ten hold less than 2.5% of the sample, which has more than 70,000 clones, 85% to 95% seen once. This sample comprised peripheral blood, obtained before pregnancy. The TCR comes from a female donor with multiple sclerosis, enrolled in a pregnancy study.

CDR3 in amino acids: CASSNWDSRELFF. CDR3 nucleotides: TGTGCCAGTAGTAACTGGGACAGCCGGGAGCTGTTTTTT. The chain joins TRBV19 to TRBJ2-2, with 7 bases lining up with TRBD1. Germline V lookup: CDR1 LNHDA, CDR2 SQIVND (reference sequence). This CDR3 has 13 amino acids. Trimming cost V 4 bases and J 9 bases; bases outside gene matches: 5.